This T cell receptor beta chain was captured in a study of shared clonotypes between healthy human individuals. Sorted subsets were amplified in replicate PCRs using 200 ng DNA, around 30,000 T cell genomes. Generated by immunoSEQ multiplex PCR, the TCRdb table keeps only in-frame clones and is missing some. Here the sample spans just over 2,000,000 clones, about 94% being singletons. The CDR3 has 14 residues. Germline V CDR1 and CDR2: SGDLS, YYNGEE. V was shortened by 0 bases and J by 5 bases, with 12 bases between the two germline ends. Notes on the study in general: Limited genetic and exposure-history diversity came from having few donors. In contrast to clonotypes shared by all four donors, non-shared clonotypes had lower generation probabilities. Investigators expected sequencing depth to affect clonotype sharing among donors.

Turning to this clone: The target antigen is unknown.

Naive CD8 cells comprised CD45RO-negative, CCR7-positively selected cells, excluding terminally differentiated effector memory CD45RA+ cells. V gene TRBV9 combines with J gene TRBJ2-7, with D unclear. This receptor was obtained from a man aged 18 to 30 in good health. Sample: naive CD8+ T cells sorted from blood. CDR3: CASSVESVADEQYF. CDR3 DNA sequence: TGTGCCAGCAGCGTAGAGTCGGTCGCTGACGAGCAGTACTTC. Full variable domain (rest looked up from reference TRBV9 and TRBJ2-7): DSGVTQTPKHLITATGQRVTLRCSPRSGDLSVYWYQQSLDQGLQFLIQYYNGEERAKGNILERFSAQQFPDLHSELNLSSLELGDSALYFCASSVESVADEQYFGPGTRLTVT.